The next 19 T cell receptor beta chains were all read from a single sample in a study of OX40 agonist ivuxolimab in advanced cancers. Library preparation was by the immunoSEQ multiplex PCR assay. Entries here come from immuneACCESS through TCRdb and include only in-frame sequences with V and J called. Some clones fail to appear in such tables; in the studies checked, an unresolved V gene covers under half of the shortfall, and the cause of the remainder is unknown. This sample is represented by about 70,000 clones; 80% to 85% of them were singletons. Roughly 5.3% of the sample goes to the ten largest clones. The source was CD4+ or CD8+ T cells sorted from blood, collected in a trial of the OX40 agonist ivuxolimab. These receptors all come from an adult with an advanced solid tumor such as melanoma, head and neck, liver or kidney cancer.

The chain employs TRBV4-2 and TRBJ2-7, with 9 bases fitting TRBD1. This CDR3 spans 14 amino acids. J gave up 5 bases and V 5 bases, and 7 bases lay outside the gene matches. Germline V gives CDR1 LGHNA, CDR2 YNFKEQ. CDR3 region: CASSWQGQGDEQYF. CDR3 DNA: TGTGCCAGCAGCTGGCAGGGACAGGGCGACGAGCAGTACTTC.

The rearrangement uses TRBV10-3 and TRBJ1-3; 8 nucleotides match TRBD1. The J segment lost 4 bases and the V segment lost 5 bases, leaving 4 bases of the junction unmatched. This CDR3 is built from 14 residues. Looked up from germline, CDR1 is ENHRY and CDR2 is SYGVKD. CDR3 sequence reads: CAISLGQGGNTIYF. The CDR3 DNA follows: TGTGCCATCAGTCTCGGACAGGGCGGAAACACCATATATTTT.

The gene calls are TRBV7-2 and TRBJ2-5, with D possibly matching TRBD1 (5 bases). This CDR3 has 15 residues. CDR1 is SGHTA and CDR2 is FQGNSA in the germline V gene. V was pared by 5 bases and J by 3 bases, with 16 bases between. The CDR3 sequence is CASSPRLGAEETQYF. The CDR3 DNA reads TGTGCCAGCAGCCCACGTTTAGGGGCCGAAGAGACCCAGTACTTC.

The chain combines TRBV7-9 with TRBJ1-4, with TRBD1 identical over 7 bases. The V gene's germline CDR1 is SEHNR and CDR2 FQNEAQ (reference sequence). V gave up 2 bases and J gave up 5 bases; unmatched junction bases: 2. The length of the CDR3 is 14 residues. The DNA for the CDR3 is TGTGCCAGCAGCTTACGACAGGGAAATGAAAAACTGTTTTTT. It codes for CASSLRQGNEKLFF.

This chain links TRBV6-5 with TRBJ2-1; D remains unclear. Trimming removed 6 bases from V and 6 bases from J, with 12 bases in between. Germline lookup yields CDR1 MNHEY and CDR2 SVGAGI. CDR3 size: 13 residues. The CDR3 region is CASRDPRSNEQFF. As DNA, the CDR3 is TGTGCCAGCAGAGATCCGCGATCCAATGAGCAGTTCTTC.

The chain uses TRBV6-1 and TRBJ1-4, with a possible D match to TRBD1 (5 bases). V lost 6 bases, J lost 5 bases, and 13 bases lay in between. This CDR3 is built from 14 residues. CDR1 and CDR2 from the germline V gene are MNHNS and SASEGT. This CDR3 is CASSLRGENEKLFF. DNA for the CDR3: TGTGCCAGCAGCCTCCGGGGCGAGAATGAAAAACTGTTTTTT.

This chain joins TRBV6-5 and TRBJ2-7; 9 nucleotides match TRBD1. Trimming removed 5 bases from V and 3 bases from J; junction bases left unmatched: 8. Germline CDR1 and CDR2: MNHEY and SVGAGI. The CDR3 sequence is 15 residues long. Here the CDR3 reads CASSVRQGGFYEQYF. CDR3 DNA: TGTGCCAGCAGTGTCAGACAGGGGGGGTTCTACGAGCAGTACTTC.

In this sample, this clone is medium-sized. V gene TRBV13 combines with J gene TRBJ1-4; TRBD1 might be the D (6 bases). CDR3 size: 15 residues. Trimming took off 4 bases at V and 7 bases at J, with 16 bases between the two ends. Germline V lookup: CDR1 PRHDT, CDR2 FYEKMQ (reference sequence). CDR3 DNA sequence: TGTGCCAGCAGCTCGCACAGGGAAGTGGGTGAAAAACTGTTTTTT. Translating it yields CASSSHREVGEKLFF.

V usage is TRBV9 and J usage is TRBJ2-2, with 9 bases aligning to TRBD1. This CDR3 comprises 16 residues. After removal of 7 bases from V and 4 bases from J, the junction contained 11 bases not matched to a gene. Germline CDR1 reads SGDLS; CDR2 reads YYNGEE. The CDR3: CASAWTGDLITGELFF. DNA of the CDR3: TGTGCCAGCGCCTGGACAGGGGACCTAATCACCGGGGAGCTGTTTTTT.

This chain joins TRBV11-1 and TRBJ2-2, with D hard to call. Germline V gives CDR1 SGHAT, CDR2 FQDESV (reference sequence). V was clipped by 3 bases and J by 5 bases, with 10 bases between them. This CDR3 is built from 14 residues. CDR3 protein: CASSFNTDTGELFF. CDR3 coding DNA: TGTGCCAGCAGCTTCAACACGGATACCGGGGAGCTGTTTTTT.

The V call is TRBV4-1, the J call TRBJ1-3, with D maybe TRBD1 (5 bases). V was trimmed by 4 bases and J by 0 bases, leaving 10 bases between them. Germline CDR1 reads MGHRA; CDR2 reads YSYEKL. The CDR3 is 15 residues long. This CDR3 reads CASSRDFSSGNTIYF. Here the CDR3 DNA reads TGCGCCAGCAGCCGGGACTTTAGCTCTGGAAACACCATATATTTT.

The V and J genes are TRBV7-6 and TRBJ2-5; possibly TRBD1 or TRBD2 for D (5 bases each). CDR1 is SGHVS and CDR2 is FNYEAQ in the germline V gene. Trimming took off 1 base at V and 5 bases at J, with 14 bases between the two ends. The CDR3 is 15 residues long. In DNA, the CDR3 is TGTGCCAGCAGCTTAGGCAGGGCCGGGACGGAGACCCAGTACTTC. This sequence encodes CASSLGRAGTETQYF.

The J gene is TRBJ1-2, the V gene TRBV5-4; TRBD1 matches at 10 bases. The CDR3 is 14 residues long. V was pared by 0 bases and J by 7 bases, with 3 bases of the junction left unmatched. Germline V gives CDR1 SGHNT, CDR2 YYREEE (reference sequence). The CDR3, as DNA: TGTGCCAGCAGCTTGGGACAGGGGGCGTTTGGCTACACCTTC. Its translation is CASSLGQGAFGYTF. Full variable domain (rest looked up from reference TRBV5-4 and TRBJ1-2): ETGVTQSPTHLIKTRGQQVTLRCSSQSGHNTVSWYQQALGQGPQFIFQYYREEENGRGNFPPRFSGLQFPNYSSELNVNALELDDSALYLCASSLGQGAFGYTFGSGTRLTVV.

The chain carries TRBV6-5 and TRBJ1-1; TRBD1 might be the D (5 bases). Deletions cut 5 bases from V and 5 bases from J, with 18 bases between. The germline V gene has CDR1 MNHEY and CDR2 SVGAGI. There are 15 residues in the CDR3. The CDR3 nucleotides are TGTGCCAGCAGTCCTCAGGACATCCTGAGGACTGAAGCTTTCTTT. As protein: CASSPQDILRTEAFF.

This chain connects TRBV7-8 to TRBJ2-5, with 8 positions matching TRBD2. The CDR3 is made up of 18 amino acids. Germline CDR1 reads SGHVS; CDR2 reads FQNEAQ. V lost 5 bases to trimming and J lost 4 bases; unmatched junction nucleotides: 18. CDR3 loop: CASSLGLAISFFTETQYF. The CDR3 nucleotides read TGTGCCAGCAGCCTCGGACTAGCAATATCATTTTTCACAGAGACCCAGTACTTC.

The CDR3 DNA is TGCGCCAGCAGCTTGGAAGTTGGGACAGGGAGATGGGATGAGCAGTTCTTC. Encoded protein: CASSLEVGTGRWDEQFF. The chain couples TRBV5-1 to TRBJ2-1; 9 bases match TRBD1. Germline V gene sequence: CDR1 SGHRS, CDR2 YFSETQ. V dropped 0 bases and J dropped 8; count of bases not matched to a gene: 12. There are 17 residues in the CDR3.

The chain employs TRBV12-5 and TRBJ2-3; D is undetermined. CDR3 size: 14 residues. Germline V CDR1 and CDR2: LGHNT, FRNRAP. Trimming took 3 bases from V and 2 from J, leaving 9 bases between them. CDR3 region: CASGFASNTDTQYF. CDR3 nucleotide sequence: TGTGCTAGTGGTTTCGCATCAAACACAGATACGCAGTATTTT. The whole variable domain, filled in from reference TRBV12-5 and TRBJ2-3, reads DARVTQTPRHKVTEMGQEVTMRCQPILGHNTVFWYRQTMMQGLELLAYFRNRAPLDDSGMPKDRFSAEMPDATLATLKIQPSEPRDSAVYFCASGFASNTDTQYFGPGTRLTVL.

This chain joins TRBV7-3 and TRBJ1-1; 12 nucleotides agree with TRBD1. The germline V gene encodes CDR1 SGHTA and CDR2 FQGTGA. The CDR3 is 14 residues long. With V trimmed by 5 bases and J by 5 bases, 3 bases remained unmatched. DNA for the CDR3: TGTGCCAGCAGCCCGGGACAGGGGGCTACTGAAGCTTTCTTT. This sequence encodes CASSPGQGATEAFF.

This clone was found a few times. This sequence joins TRBV21-1 and TRBJ1-6; the table assigns TRBD1, which was not confirmed against the DNA. TRBV21-1 is an annotated pseudogene. The CDR3 loop spans 13 amino acids. The CDR3 reads CASEQGRESPLHF. The CDR3 DNA reads TGTGCCAGCGAACAGGGCAGAGAGTCACCCCTCCACTTT.